This section outlines one TCR beta chain sequence together with its context. Its antigen is unknown. This sample was taken from a study of T cell responses to AZD1222 COVID-19 vaccine. Germline V gene lookup returns CDR1 SGHRS and CDR2 YFSETQ. Unmatched junction bases numbered 6, after V lost 4 bases and J lost 6 bases. This CDR3 is 14 amino acids long. Findings of the study overall: Among vaccine-associated CD4 TCRs, coverage spanned spike, with dominance at 160-218 and 743-854. An increase in Spike-specific TCR breadth and depth was observed after two AZD1222 doses. Targeting of unmutated variant regions was reportedly seen in nearly half of spike-specific TCRs.

Clones were sequenced by immunoSEQ multiplex PCR, and TCRdb holds only the in-frame ones, with some missing. The sample includes around 140,000 clones, 85% seen only once; the top ten take 7.9%. The material sequenced was peripheral blood, taken 28 days after the second dose of the MenACWY control vaccine. The receptor comes from an adult who received the MenACWY meningococcal vaccine as a control. The J gene is TRBJ2-3, the V gene TRBV5-1; 9 nucleotides agree with TRBD2. CDR3 sequence: CASSPGTSKDTQYF. The CDR3 DNA reads TGCGCCAGCAGCCCCGGGACTAGCAAGGATACGCAGTATTTT.